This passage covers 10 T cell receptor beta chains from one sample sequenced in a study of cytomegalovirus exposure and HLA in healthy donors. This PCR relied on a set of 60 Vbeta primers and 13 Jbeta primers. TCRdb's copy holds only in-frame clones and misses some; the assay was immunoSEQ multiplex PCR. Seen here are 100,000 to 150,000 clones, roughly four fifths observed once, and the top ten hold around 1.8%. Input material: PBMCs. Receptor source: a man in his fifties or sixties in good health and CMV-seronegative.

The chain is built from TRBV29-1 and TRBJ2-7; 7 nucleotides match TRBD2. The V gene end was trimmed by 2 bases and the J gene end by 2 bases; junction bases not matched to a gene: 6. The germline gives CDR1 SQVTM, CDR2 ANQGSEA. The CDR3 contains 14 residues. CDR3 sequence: CSVEWGGPTYEQYF. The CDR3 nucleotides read TGCAGCGTTGAATGGGGAGGGCCCACCTACGAGCAGTACTTC.

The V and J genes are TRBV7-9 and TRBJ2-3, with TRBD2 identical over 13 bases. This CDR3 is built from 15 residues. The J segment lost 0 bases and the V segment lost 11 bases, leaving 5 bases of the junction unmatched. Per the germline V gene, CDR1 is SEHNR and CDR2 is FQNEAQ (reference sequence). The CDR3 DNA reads TGTGCCGGCGGACTAGCGGGGGCAAGCACAGATACGCAGTATTTT. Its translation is CAGGLAGASTDTQYF.

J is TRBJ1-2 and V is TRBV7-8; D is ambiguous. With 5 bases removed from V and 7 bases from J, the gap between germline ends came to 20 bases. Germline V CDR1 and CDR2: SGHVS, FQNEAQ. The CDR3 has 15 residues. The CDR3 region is CASSPFRAGSIGYTF. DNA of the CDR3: TGTGCCAGCAGCCCCTTTCGTGCGGGCAGTATTGGCTACACCTTC.

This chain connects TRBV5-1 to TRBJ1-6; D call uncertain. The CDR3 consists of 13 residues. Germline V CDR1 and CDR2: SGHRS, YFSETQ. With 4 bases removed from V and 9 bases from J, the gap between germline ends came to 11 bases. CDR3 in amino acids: CASSPGSPSPLHF. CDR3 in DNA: TGCGCCAGCAGCCCAGGTTCACCTTCACCCCTCCACTTT.

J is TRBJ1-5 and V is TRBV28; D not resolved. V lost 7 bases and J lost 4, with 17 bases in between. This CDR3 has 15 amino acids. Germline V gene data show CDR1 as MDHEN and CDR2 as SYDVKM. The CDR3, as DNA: TGTGCCAGCACCGCGATTCACGGTTTTAATCAGCCCCAGCATTTT. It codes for CASTAIHGFNQPQHF.

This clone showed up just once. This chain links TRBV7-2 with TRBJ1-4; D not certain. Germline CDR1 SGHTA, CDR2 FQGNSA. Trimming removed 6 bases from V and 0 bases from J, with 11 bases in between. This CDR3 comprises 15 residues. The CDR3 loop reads CASSPRGPTNEKLFF. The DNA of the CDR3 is TGTGCCAGCAGTCCCCGCGGCCCAACTAATGAAAAACTGTTTTTT. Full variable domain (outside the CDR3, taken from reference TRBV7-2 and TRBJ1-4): GAGVSQSPSNKVTEKGKDVELRCDPISGHTALYWYRQSLGQGLEFLIYFQGNSAPDKSGLPSDRFSAERTGGSVSTLTIQRTQQEDSAVYLCASSPRGPTNEKLFFGSGTQLSVL.

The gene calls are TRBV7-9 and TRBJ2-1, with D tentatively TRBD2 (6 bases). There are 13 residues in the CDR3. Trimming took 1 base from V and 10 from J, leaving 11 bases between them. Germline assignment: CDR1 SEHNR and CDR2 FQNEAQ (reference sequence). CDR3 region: CASSLGRRDEQFF. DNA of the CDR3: TGTGCCAGCAGCTTAGGAAGGCGGGACGAGCAGTTCTTC.

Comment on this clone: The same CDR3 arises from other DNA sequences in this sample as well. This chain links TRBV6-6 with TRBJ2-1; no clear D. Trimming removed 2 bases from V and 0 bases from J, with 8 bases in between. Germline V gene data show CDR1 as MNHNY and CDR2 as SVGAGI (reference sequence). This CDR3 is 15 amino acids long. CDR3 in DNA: TGTGCCAGCAGTTACGAGGCCAGCTCCTACAATGAGCAGTTCTTC. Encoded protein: CASSYEASSYNEQFF.

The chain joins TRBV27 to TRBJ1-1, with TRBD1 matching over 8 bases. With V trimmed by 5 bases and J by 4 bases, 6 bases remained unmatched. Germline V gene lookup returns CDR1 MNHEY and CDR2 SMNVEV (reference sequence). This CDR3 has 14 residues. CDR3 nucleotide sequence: TGTGCCAGCAGTCCCTGGGACAGGATCACTGAAGCTTTCTTT. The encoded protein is CASSPWDRITEAFF.

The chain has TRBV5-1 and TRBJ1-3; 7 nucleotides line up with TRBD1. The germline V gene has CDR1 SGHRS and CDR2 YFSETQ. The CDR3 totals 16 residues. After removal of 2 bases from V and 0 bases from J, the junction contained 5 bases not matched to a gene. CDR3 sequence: CASSFSGTDSGNTIYF. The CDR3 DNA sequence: TGCGCCAGCAGCTTCTCCGGGACAGACTCTGGAAACACCATATATTTT. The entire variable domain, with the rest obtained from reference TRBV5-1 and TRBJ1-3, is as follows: KAGVTQTPRYLIKTRGQQVTLSCSPISGHRSVSWYQQTPGQGLQFLFEYFSETQRNKGNFPGRFSGRQFSNSRSEMNVSTLELGDSALYLCASSFSGTDSGNTIYFGEGSWLTVV.